This T cell receptor (beta chain) is drawn from a study of shared clonotypes between healthy human individuals (dated by TCRdb to the early 2020s). Concerning the study at large: The cohort comprised a couple of women and three men aged 18 to 49 years. To increase sequencing depth and limit assay-specific biases, different laboratories used diverse techniques to prepare libraries and sequence TCR repertoires. To estimate repertoire size and how much clonotype sharing occurs between individuals, the study deeply sequenced the blood TCR repertoires of five healthy adults. Leukapheresis yielded between about 0.94 and 10 billion PBMCs per donor. For each donor, CD4 naive and CD4 memory were each run on three plates, CD8 naive on two plates, and CD8 memory on one plate.

Broad study findings and their caveats: Clonotypes shared by all four sorted-subset donors showed higher generation probabilities than non-shared clonotypes. Based on pairwise subsampling, the degree of clonotype sharing among donors was expected to be affected by sequencing depth. Sampling was limited to blood, and TCR repertoires in tissue likely differ from TCR repertoires in blood. Larger estimated clonotype richness was generally found for naive subsets than for memory subsets. Because the study included only a small number of donors, the genetic and exposure-history diversity represented was limited. Across a few donors, approximately 5% of naive CD4, approximately 3.6% of naive CD8, under 2.5% of memory CD4, and around 0.4% of memory CD8 clonotypes were shared. Incomplete sequencing was indicated by rarefaction of sorted-subset datasets, despite the large sequencing depth.

A word on this clone: Its antigen is unknown. The input lacks base qualities; no much larger clone sits a single base away.

Donors were healthy HIV-negative adults with no recently reported acute infections or vaccinations. All donors were Caucasian adults living in Nashville, Tennessee, USA. Magnetic negative selection was used to enrich CD4+ T cells, after which naive cells were positively selected on CD45RA and the negative fraction became the memory subset. Blood was collected by leukapheresis, and PBMCs were isolated by Ficoll-Histopaque density gradient centrifugation and then cryopreserved in liquid nitrogen vapor phase. Analytical flow cytometry was used to check the purity and quantity of each magnetically sorted T cell population. Genomic DNA was isolated from every sorted fraction and measured by UV absorbance on a Nanodrop 2000c. Using the deep immunoSEQ assay, multiplex PCR amplified TCR CDR3 regions from genomic DNA. Extracted genomic DNA from each cell subset was spread evenly across all wells of several immunoSEQ 96-well plates, with each plate serving as a replicate. For sorted subsets, roughly 0.2 ug genomic DNA, equal to about 30,000 T cell genomes, was loaded into each replicate PCR. Purified libraries were quantified with a Qubit 3.0 fluorometer, sized on a Bioanalyzer 2100, and re-quantified with the KAPA Library Quantification kit. Each immunoSEQ 96-well plate was sequenced on its own single-read 150-cycle Illumina NextSeq 550 flow cell. In the original analysis: Because the immunoSEQ output included only junctional sequences and no quality scores, the filtering could not be the same as the filtering used for full-length reads. To assign V/J genes and CDR3, sequences were annotated against IMGT germline references using PyIR, a Python wrapper for IgBLAST v1.9. Reads were removed for weak V/J assignments (E-value above 1e-6), missing CDR3, stop codons, out-of-frame junctions, or ambiguous translated residues. V3J clonotypes were defined as sequences sharing an identical inferred V gene, J gene, and CDR3 amino acid sequence. Percentage overlap between repertoires was calculated by dividing the number of shared unique clonotypes by the size of the smaller repertoire. Richness of each repertoire was evaluated using RTK rarefaction, the Chao1 estimator, and Recon v2.1 estimates of unobserved clonotypes. Generation probabilities were computed with OLGA for all TCRbeta clonotypes obtained by the gDNA method from a few donors. The table was pulled from immuneACCESS by TCRdb, which kept in-frame rearrangements only. Such tables lose some clones; where checked, under half of the loss comes from unresolved V genes, and the rest has no known cause. V and J calls and clone size are copied from that table; D and trimming were computed from the DNA. The sample contains around 2.5 million clones, 80% to 95% of them found a single time. The biggest ten clones account for roughly 0.36% of the sample.

The CDR3 holds 18 amino acids from the cysteine to the phenylalanine. The kept DNA is CDR3 alone, 54 bases in frame from the first base. The V end gives up 5 bases and the J end 2 bases, leaving 13 bases in the junction not matched to a gene. CDR1 and CDR2 are read off the germline V gene as SGHNT and YENEEA. This receptor was obtained from a man between 18 and 35 years old in good health. Some clones in this sample may be carry-over from other donors' samples. The rearranged segments are TRBV11-3 and TRBJ1-5; 9 middle bases align to TRBD1. The sequenced sample consisted of naive CD4+ T cells from PBMCs. Per the publication, the cell subset or site label means: CD45RA+ positively selected. The CDR3 region: CASSGQGQGQSCNQPQHF. The DNA sequence is TGTGCCAGCAGCGGACAGGGACAGGGTCAGAGTTGCAATCAGCCCCAGCATTTT.